This is a list of T cell receptor beta chains from one sample in a study of shared clonotypes between healthy human individuals. Sequencing was performed with immunoSEQ multiplex PCR; in TCRdb, only in-frame clones are kept and a portion is missing. This table has some 2.1 million clones, 90% to 95% appearing once. Sequencing was carried out using naive CD4+ T cells sorted from blood. The receptors originated from a man in his late teens or twenties in good health. Each CDR3 is given without its conserved first and last residue.

V gene	J gene	CDR3 protein
TRBV5-1	TRBJ1-1	ASSRTQGLNTEAF
TRBV18	TRBJ1-2	ASSPGADYGYT
TRBV19	TRBJ2-5	ASSILGQGRETQY
TRBV18	TRBJ2-7	ASSPPHREQHEQY
TRBV11-2	TRBJ2-7	ASSSRDASSHYEQY
TRBV10-1	TRBJ2-5	ASSPQGVETQY
TRBV6-1	TRBJ2-3	ASRGDSRTDTQY
TRBV5-4	TRBJ1-1	ASSSGQGGTEAF
TRBV6-1	TRBJ2-5	ASRSVPQETQY
TRBV28	TRBJ1-5	ASTTSRGRLPSNQPQH
TRBV7-2	TRBJ2-5	ASSSSGRFETQY
TRBV10-3	TRBJ2-5	ASNGGREETQY
TRBV6-1	TRBJ2-7	ASGDGPLDEQY
TRBV29-1	TRBJ2-7	SVEDRLNSYEQY
TRBV19	TRBJ1-1	ASITTGFAEAF
TRBV4-2	TRBJ1-4	ASSQDGDGYNEKLF
TRBV10-3	TRBJ2-1	AISALASGVNEQF
TRBV7-9	TRBJ2-7	ASSTGTSGLRGSYEQY
TRBV4-3	TRBJ1-1	ASSLGHLNTEAF
TRBV9	TRBJ1-5	ASSVSGRGDQPQH
TRBV18	TRBJ1-2	ASSLNRQGEGGYT
TRBV7-2	TRBJ1-5	ASSLWGSNSNQPQH
TRBV25-1	TRBJ1-1	ASSLRQDRGTEAF
TRBV10-3	TRBJ2-1	AITSGLAGVNEQF
TRBV6-1	TRBJ2-7	ASNRGRGYEQY
TRBV19	TRBJ1-5	ASQYRTASNQPQH
TRBV9	TRBJ2-1	ASTLMGADNNEQF
TRBV6-5	TRBJ1-2	ASSYPKSGGRYGYT
TRBV5-6	TRBJ2-2	ASSSLRAGTGELF
TRBV18	TRBJ2-1	ASSPRTGGGNEQF
TRBV2	TRBJ1-5	ASRRQGQPQH
TRBV2	TRBJ1-2	ASNDGQGATAGYT
TRBV5-1	TRBJ2-2	ASSLEANLNTGELF